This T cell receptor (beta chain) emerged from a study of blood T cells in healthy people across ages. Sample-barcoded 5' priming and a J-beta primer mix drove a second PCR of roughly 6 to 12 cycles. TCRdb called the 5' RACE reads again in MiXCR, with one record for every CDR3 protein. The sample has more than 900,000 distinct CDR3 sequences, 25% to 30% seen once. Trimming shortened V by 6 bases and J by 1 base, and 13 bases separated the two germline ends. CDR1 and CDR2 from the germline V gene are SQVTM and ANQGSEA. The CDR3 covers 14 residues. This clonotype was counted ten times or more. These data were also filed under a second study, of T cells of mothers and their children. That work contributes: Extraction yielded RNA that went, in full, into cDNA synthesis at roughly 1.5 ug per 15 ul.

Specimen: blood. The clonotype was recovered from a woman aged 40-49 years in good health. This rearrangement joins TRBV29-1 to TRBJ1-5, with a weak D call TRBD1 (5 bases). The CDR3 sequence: CSVGGDRSNQPQHF. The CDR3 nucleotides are TGCAGCGTCGGCGGAGACAGAAGCAATCAGCCCCAGCATTTT.